This T cell receptor beta chain was documented in a study of regulatory T cells in long-lasting Graves disease. Study information: Antithyroid drugs had been given to newly diagnosed Graves' patients for under 3 months.

The V gene lost 3 bases and the J gene lost 0 bases, with 23 bases spanning the gap. The germline V gene has CDR1 DFQATT and CDR2 SNEGSKA (reference sequence). The CDR3 totals 18 residues. Investigators prepared the TCR beta libraries by applying iRepertoire HTBI primers and Arm-PCR of CDR3 regions. TCRdb reprocessed the multiplex PCR reads with MiXCR, giving one entry per CDR3 protein. The sample contains around 500,000 distinct CDR3 sequences, 13% of which appear only once. This clonotype has just a few counts. Sample time point: newly diagnosed GD, antithyroid drugs for less than 3 months. Construction of the TCR library relied on RNA isolated from PBMCs. A further study also used this sample, focusing on T cells in Graves' hyperthyroidism and ophthalmopathy.

The material sequenced was peripheral blood mononuclear cells (PBMCs), taken at new diagnosis, from a patient treated with antithyroid drugs. The source of this sequence is a man aged 25-45 years with Graves disease. The rearrangement joins TRBV20-1 to TRBJ1-2; a possible D gene is TRBD1 (5 bases). The CDR3 sequence is CSARGRLGPLLTNYGYTF. The CDR3 DNA sequence: TGCAGTGCTAGGGGGAGGTTGGGGCCCCTATTAACTAACTATGGCTACACCTTC.